The sequence of this T cell receptor (beta chain) was determined in a study of shared clonotypes between healthy human individuals. Measured with immunoSEQ multiplex PCR; TCRdb has only the in-frame clones, and not every one. This sample has some 2,000,000 clones; approximately 94% occur once, and the top ten carry roughly 0.13%. Germline CDR1 and CDR2: MGHDK and SYGVNS. The CDR3 length is 15 residues. The V end was cut by 2 bases, the J end by 0 bases, with 10 bases between. V gene TRBV25-1 combines with J gene TRBJ1-1, with unresolved D. This sequence originates from a man aged 18 to 30 in good health. Sequenced material: naive CD4+ T cells sorted from blood. Subset indicated: CD45RA+ positively selected. The CDR3 is CASSEQEDLNTEAFF. The CDR3 nucleotides are TGTGCCAGCAGTGAACAGGAGGATTTGAACACTGAAGCTTTCTTT.